The 18 T cell receptor beta chains below all came from one sample that was sequenced in a study of Tregs in tolerant kidney transplant recipients. Sequencing was performed with immunoSEQ multiplex PCR; in TCRdb, only in-frame clones are kept and a portion is missing. Its table records around 3,000 clones. The antigens of these receptors remain unknown. CFSE-labeled recipient PBMCs were cultured six to seven days with irradiated graft donor PBMCs, then FACS-sorted. The input for sequencing was CD8+ T cells from blood cultured with allogeneic cells, taken before the transplant. The receptors come from a human patient who received a combined kidney and bone marrow transplant.

In the case of this clone: The read terminates 3 residues ahead of where the CDR3 ends, so the germline J gene completes it. V usage is TRBV10-2 and J usage is TRBJ1-4; possibly TRBD1 for D (5 bases). The CDR3 has 18 amino acids. V was clipped by 7 bases and J by 6 bases, with 27 bases between them. CDR1 is WSHSY and CDR2 is SAAADI in the germline V gene. The sequenced CDR3 bases are TGCGCCAGCACCCCGGGGGGTTGGAGGGACGGGGTTGATGAAAAA. Translating gives CASTPGGWRDGVDEK. The full CDR3 is CASTPGGWRDGVDEKLFF.

Details on this clone: The read ends 3 residues early relative to the CDR3; the germline J gene fills the gap. The chain uses TRBV2 and TRBJ2-1; perhaps TRBD1 as D (5 bases). The CDR3 runs 17 residues. Trimming pared 2 bases from V and 9 bases from J, leaving 23 bases between. CDR1 is SNHLY, CDR2 FYNNEI, per germline. CDR3 bases read: TGTGCCAGCAGTGAAACCGGCAGGGATCACCCTTTGGCTGAG. Its protein product is CASSETGRDHPLAE. The CDR3 reads in full as CASSETGRDHPLAEQFF.

As for this clone: The read comes to an end 3 residues before the CDR3 does, leaving the germline J gene to fill in the end. The J gene is TRBJ1-1, the V gene TRBV13, with D unclear. The germline gives CDR1 PRHDT, CDR2 FYEKMQ (reference sequence). Between the trimmed V and J ends, which lost 5 bases and 1 base, there was a span of 11 bases. This CDR3 region has 14 residues. The DNA read from the CDR3 is TGTGCCAGCAGCAACGGTCCGGGGAACACTGAA. This codes for CASSNGPGNTE. The full CDR3 protein is CASSNGPGNTEAFF. The variable domain in full, completed from reference TRBV13 and TRBJ1-1, reads AAGVIQSPRHLIKEKRETATLKCYPIPRHDTVYWYQQGPGQDPQFLISFYEKMQSDKGSIPDRFSAQQFSDYHSELNMSSLELGDSALYFCASSNGPGNTEAFFGQGTRLTVV.

Notes on this clone: The read is 3 residues too short to cover the CDR3 end, so that end is filled in from the germline J gene. The V gene is TRBV27, the J gene TRBJ1-5; D unclear. The CDR3 has 15 amino acids. V dropped 2 bases and J dropped 0 bases, with 8 bases sitting between them. Looked up from germline, CDR1 is MNHEY and CDR2 is SMNVEV (reference sequence). Incomplete CDR3 DNA: TGTGCCAGCAGTTTAGCGGGATATAGCAATCAGCCC. Translation: CASSLAGYSNQP. The entire CDR3 protein reads CASSLAGYSNQPQHF.

Concerning this clone itself: The CDR3 end falls 3 residues outside the read, so it is completed with the germline J gene. The chain employs TRBV19 and TRBJ2-7; D perhaps matches TRBD1 (6 bases). V was shortened by 1 base and J by 3 bases, with 10 bases between the two germline ends. The germline V gene has CDR1 LNHDA and CDR2 SQIVND (reference sequence). The CDR3 covers 14 residues. CDR3 in amino acids: CASSIGTANYEQYF. The CDR3 DNA, read in part, is TGTGCCAGTAGTATAGGGACAGCCAACTACGAG.

On this clone itself: The read gets to within 3 residues of the CDR3 end, and the germline J gene fills in the rest. V is TRBV10-2 and J is TRBJ1-2; 10 bases fit TRBD1. The ends lost 6 bases at V and 2 bases at J; junction bases unmatched: 15. Germline V lookup: CDR1 WSHSY, CDR2 SAAADI. The CDR3 contains 18 residues. Incomplete CDR3 DNA: TGCGCCAGCAGCCACACACCGCCGGGACAGGGGCCCAACTATGGC. It specifies CASSHTPPGQGPNYG. The whole CDR3 sequence is CASSHTPPGQGPNYGYTF.

On this clone: The CDR3 end lies 3 residues beyond the end of the read and is filled in from the germline J gene. V usage is TRBV28 and J usage is TRBJ2-7; TRBD1 matches at 7 bases. The CDR3 has 13 amino acids. The V segment lost 6 bases and the J segment 3 bases; nucleotides outside the gene matches: 5. CDR1 and CDR2 (germline): MDHEN, SYDVKM. The sequenced part of the CDR3 DNA is TGTGCCAGCAGCAGGGGGTTTGGCTACGAG. This codes for CASSRGFGYE. The full-length CDR3 reads as CASSRGFGYEQYF.

In the case of this clone: Read data end 3 residues before the CDR3 end; the end is taken from the germline J gene. The chain has TRBV5-6 and TRBJ1-2; 7 nucleotides line up with TRBD1. The CDR3 contains 15 residues. CDR1 is SGHDT and CDR2 is YYEEEE in the germline V gene. V was clipped by 2 bases and J by 0 bases; unmatched bases: 4. The covered CDR3 bases are TGTGCCAGCAGCTTTAGGGACAGACCTAACTATGGC. This translates into CASSFRDRPNYG. The CDR3, in full, reads CASSFRDRPNYGYTF.

Judged by frequency, this clone is medium-sized (0.01 to 0.1%). The CDR3 bases that were read are TGTGCCAGCAGTGTGAATCAGGGAGCGGGTTTGGGCTATGGC. Translating gives CASSVNQGAGLGYG. The entire CDR3 protein reads CASSVNQGAGLGYGYTF. V and J are TRBV2 and TRBJ1-2, with a weak D call TRBD1 (5 bases). The observed sequence ends 3 residues before the CDR3 terminus, with the missing tail filled in from the germline J gene. The germline CDR1 and CDR2 sequences are SNHLY and FYNNEI. The CDR3 spans 17 residues. Trimming pared 4 bases from V and 4 bases from J, leaving 22 bases between.

Worth noting for this clone: Read coverage stops 3 residues before the CDR3 terminus; the germline J gene supplies the remainder. This sequence joins TRBV9 and TRBJ2-1; TRBD2 might be the D (7 bases). This CDR3 is 18 amino acids long. Germline CDR1 is SGDLS and CDR2 is YYNGEE. The germline V and J ends were trimmed by 2 bases and 0 bases, with 18 bases remaining between them. The CDR3 loop reads CASSVPTRGTSSYNEQFF. The CDR3 bases that were read are TGTGCCAGCAGCGTCCCGACGCGGGGGACAAGCTCCTACAATGAG.

Regarding this clone: The read falls 3 residues short of the CDR3 end, and the missing part is taken from the germline J gene. V and J are TRBV5-1 and TRBJ1-2, with 12 bases lining up with TRBD1. This CDR3 has 16 amino acids. The V and J ends lost 0 bases and 2 bases, in that order; junction bases with no gene match: 2. Germline V gene sequence: CDR1 SGHRS, CDR2 YFSETQ. The sequenced part of the CDR3 DNA is TGCGCCAGCAGCTTGGAGGGGACAGGGGGCAACTATGGC. Translation gives CASSLEGTGGNYG. The complete CDR3 protein is CASSLEGTGGNYGYTF. The whole variable domain, filled in from reference TRBV5-1 and TRBJ1-2, reads KAGVTQTPRYLIKTRGQQVTLSCSPISGHRSVSWYQQTPGQGLQFLFEYFSETQRNKGNFPGRFSGRQFSNSRSEMNVSTLELGDSALYLCASSLEGTGGNYGYTFGSGTRLTVV.

A word on this clone: The read stops 3 residues short of the end of the CDR3; the missing end is completed from the germline J gene. This sequence joins TRBV20-1 and TRBJ2-5; TRBD2 agrees at 11 bases. V lost 1 base and J lost 5; bases outside the gene matches: 6. This CDR3 is built from 15 residues. CDR1 and CDR2 from the germline V gene are DFQATT and SNEGSKA (reference sequence). The CDR3 spells CSARGSGGAMETQYF. The part of the CDR3 DNA that was read is TGCAGTGCTAGAGGTAGCGGGGGGGCGATGGAGACC.

In the case of this clone: From the germline J gene comes the end of the CDR3, since the read stops 3 residues before it. This chain uses TRBV19 with TRBJ2-7, with D maybe TRBD1 (5 bases). CDR1 LNHDA and CDR2 SQIVND come from the germline V gene (reference sequence). The CDR3 runs to 15 residues. The V gene lost 5 bases and the J gene lost 1 base, with 15 bases spanning the gap. The part of the CDR3 DNA that was read is TGTGCCAGTAGTGCCGCACAAGGGGTTTCCTACGAG. It codes for CASSAAQGVSYE. The entire CDR3 reads CASSAAQGVSYEQYF.

Turning to this clone: The CDR3 is cut off 3 residues early in the read; its end comes from the germline J gene. The gene calls are TRBV11-2 and TRBJ2-7, with 7 bases aligning to TRBD2. The CDR3 is 13 residues long. After removal of 3 bases from V and 4 bases from J, the junction contained 3 bases not matched to a gene. From germline, CDR1 is SGHAT and CDR2 FQNNGV. The CDR3 loop is CASSLGGEYEQYF. The CDR3 DNA, read in part, is TGTGCCAGCAGCTTGGGAGGGGAATACGAG. Variable domain in full (rest from reference TRBV11-2 and TRBJ2-7): EAGVAQSPRYKIIEKRQSVAFWCNPISGHATLYWYQQILGQGPKLLIQFQNNGVVDDSQLPKDRFSAERLKGVDSTLKIQPAKLEDSAVYLCASSLGGEYEQYFGPGTRLTVT.

With respect to this clone: The read comes to an end 3 residues before the CDR3 does, leaving the germline J gene to fill in the end. The chain joins TRBV15 to TRBJ2-7; 7 nucleotides match TRBD1. The CDR3 is made up of 15 amino acids. V was pared by 4 bases and J by 2 bases, with 8 bases of the junction left unmatched. Germline V gene data show CDR1 as LNHNV and CDR2 as YYDKDF (reference sequence). CDR3 DNA (partial): TGTGCCACCAGCACGACCCCAGGGGGTACCTACGAG. This translates into CATSTTPGGTYE. The whole CDR3 protein is CATSTTPGGTYEQYF.

A remark on this clone: The read finishes 3 residues shy of the CDR3 end, and the germline J gene is used to complete it. This chain connects TRBV5-6 to TRBJ2-7; 7 nucleotides line up with TRBD1. After removal of 4 bases from V and 2 bases from J, the junction contained 6 bases not matched to a gene. The CDR3 covers 14 residues. Germline CDR1 SGHDT, CDR2 YYEEEE. The chain's CDR3 is CASSPDRSTYEQYF. The covered CDR3 bases are TGTGCCAGCAGCCCGGACAGGTCAACCTACGAG.

With respect to this clone: The read terminates 3 residues ahead of where the CDR3 ends, so the germline J gene completes it. The V gene is TRBV19, the J gene TRBJ2-7; 9 bases map to TRBD1. The V gene's germline CDR1 is LNHDA and CDR2 SQIVND (reference sequence). This CDR3 is 14 amino acids long. Trimming removed 5 bases from V and 2 bases from J; junction bases left unmatched: 4. The CDR3 region is CASSPGQGAYEQYF. The sequenced CDR3 bases are TGTGCCAGTAGTCCGGGACAGGGAGCCTACGAG.

As concerns this clone: At one end, the junction sequence differs from germline, possibly due to a read error. The DNA ends 3 residues before the CDR3 does, and the rest of the CDR3 is filled in from the germline J gene. V gene TRBV4-2 combines with J gene TRBJ1-1; unclear D gene. The CDR3 sequence is 15 residues long. Germline CDR1 is LGHNA and CDR2 is YNFKEQ. This CDR3 reads CASSQTRAGNTEAFF. The sequenced part of the CDR3 DNA is TGCGCCAGCAGCCAGACGCGCGCAGGGAACACTGAA.